Listed below are T cell receptor beta chains from one sample, sequenced in a study of T cell repertoires in MIS-A myocarditis. Clones were read by immunoSEQ multiplex PCR, and TCRdb kept only the in-frame ones, dropping some. Among 15,000 or so clones listed, around 70% were seen once. Sequencing was done on a sample of left ventricle heart tissue obtained at autopsy. Receptor source: a young man with fulminant myocarditis from multisystem inflammatory syndrome in adults (MIS-A) after COVID-19. Each CDR3 is given with its conserved first and last residue. A D gene is named only where the DNA matches it firmly. Size tells how often a clone was seen (once, few, many) or the class of an expanded clone, and some rows leave it out.

V gene	clone size	D gene	J gene	CDR3 DNA	CDR3 protein
TRBV5-6	NA	TRBD1	TRBJ2-2	TGTGCCAGCAGTCCTCCGGGACAGGGATACACCGGGGAGCTGTTTTTT	CASSPPGQGYTGELFF
TRBV30	NA	TRBD1	TRBJ1-5	TGTGCCTGGAGTGTAAGCAGGGGGCGATGGGGCAATCAGCCCCAGCATTTT	CAWSVSRGRWGNQPQHF
TRBV19	NA	NA	TRBJ1-6	TGTGCCAGTAGTATTGGGAAGGATTCACCCCTCCACTTT	CASSIGKDSPLHF
TRBV27	few	NA	TRBJ1-1	TGTGCCACCCGGGGGAACACTGAAGCTTTCTTT	CATRGNTEAFF
TRBV2	NA	NA	TRBJ1-4	TGTGCCAGCCGACTCTCAGGGGCGGGAGCAACTAATGAAAAACTGTTTTTT	CASRLSGAGATNEKLFF
TRBV28	once	NA	TRBJ2-7	TGTGCCAGCAGTTCACCCCGGCGGGGTCCCGAGCAGTACTTC	CASSSPRRGPEQYF
TRBV7-2	NA	TRBD1	TRBJ2-3	TGTGCCAGCAGCTTATTGACAGGGTCGGGGGATACGCAGTATTTT	CASSLLTGSGDTQYF
TRBV11-2	few	NA	TRBJ2-5	TGTGCCAGCAGCTTTAACAGTCGCTCGAGGGAGACCCAGTACTTC	CASSFNSRSRETQYF
TRBV9	NA	NA	TRBJ1-2	TGTGCCAGCAGCGTAGAGGCGGGTGGCGGGCCCTATGGCTACACCTTC	CASSVEAGGGPYGYTF
TRBV6-4	NA	TRBD1	TRBJ1-6	TGTGCCAGCGATAAAAGCAGACCTAGGGACAGGGGGAATTCACCCCTCCACTTT	CASDKSRPRDRGNSPLHF
TRBV24-1	few	NA	TRBJ1-5	TGTGCCACCAGTGATTCGTTCGGGGGAGGGGAGCCCCAGCATTTT	CATSDSFGGGEPQHF
TRBV6-2/TRBV6-3	NA	NA	TRBJ2-1	TGTGCCAGCAGCCCGGGGCACAGCATGGTACAGCAGTTCTTC	CASSPGHSMVQQFF
TRBV7-6	NA	TRBD1	TRBJ2-3	TGTGCCAGCAGTCTTGACCCTGAGGGGGCCGGCACAGATACGCAGTATTTT	CASSLDPEGAGTDTQYF
TRBV10-2	NA	NA	TRBJ1-6	TGCGCCAGCAGTGAGGTTAATTCACCCCTCCACTTT	CASSEVNSPLHF
TRBV4-2	NA	NA	TRBJ2-3	TGTGCCAGCAGCCGGAGACTAGTCGCAGATACGCAGTATTTT	CASSRRLVADTQYF
TRBV6-5	once	TRBD2	TRBJ2-1	TGTGCCACCCGAGGGGGGACTAGGGGCTACAATGAGCAGTTCTTC	CATRGGTRGYNEQFF
TRBV7-2	NA	TRBD1	TRBJ1-6	TGTGCCAGCAGAGACAGGGGATCAAACTCACCCCTCCACTTT	CASRDRGSNSPLHF
TRBV6-1	NA	NA	TRBJ2-7	TGTGCCAGCAGTGAAGCGCAGGTCAGGGCAGGCTACGAGCAGTACTTC	CASSEAQVRAGYEQYF
TRBV14	NA	NA	TRBJ2-3	TGTGCCAGCAGCCAAGGGGGACCAGATACGCAGTATTTT	CASSQGGPDTQYF
TRBV10-2	NA	NA	TRBJ2-6	TGCGCCAGCAGTGTCGGCTCTGGGGCCAACGTCCTGACTTTC	CASSVGSGANVLTF
TRBV18	NA	TRBD1	TRBJ2-7	TGTGCCAGCTCCCGACGTCAAGCCGGGACAGGGGGGTCTGAGCAGTACTTC	CASSRRQAGTGGSEQYF
TRBV19	NA	NA	TRBJ1-5	TGTGCCAGTAGTTTCCGGGACAGCAATCAGCCCCAGCATTTT	CASSFRDSNQPQHF
TRBV3-1/TRBV3-2	NA	NA	TRBJ1-5	TGTGCCAGCAGCCAAGGGGGAGGCAATCAGCCCCAGCATTTT	CASSQGGGNQPQHF
TRBV28	NA	TRBD2	TRBJ2-2	TGTGCCAGCAGTTTCCGACTAGCGGGGGGGCCAGGCGGGGAGCTGTTTTTT	CASSFRLAGGPGGELFF
TRBV5-6	NA	TRBD1	TRBJ1-2	TGTGCCAGCGCGAGGGGGCCGGCTGGCTACACCTTC	CASARGPAGYTF
TRBV2	NA	NA	TRBJ1-1	TGTGCCAGCAGTGCCGAGTCGAACACTGAAGCTTTCTTT	CASSAESNTEAFF
TRBV5-1	NA	NA	TRBJ2-2	TGCGCCAGCAGCTTGGATCGGGGTAGTTGGCGGGGGAACACCGGGGAGCTGTTTTTT	CASSLDRGSWRGNTGELFF
TRBV6-2/TRBV6-3	NA	NA	TRBJ2-5	TGTGCCAGCAGCCCGGGGCATCAAGAGACCCAGTACTTC	CASSPGHQETQYF
TRBV9	NA	NA	TRBJ2-1	TGTGCCAGCAGCACCCGAATTGAGGGTCCCTACAATGAGCAGTTCTTC	CASSTRIEGPYNEQFF
TRBV7-2	NA	NA	TRBJ1-3	TGTGCCAGCAGCTTAGTGGCGGGGGCTGGAAACACCATATATTTT	CASSLVAGAGNTIYF
TRBV28	NA	NA	TRBJ1-1	TGTGCCAGCAGTTTGGTAGGGGCGAACACTGAAGCTTTCTTT	CASSLVGANTEAFF
TRBV5-1	NA	NA	TRBJ2-7	TGCGCCAGCAGCATCGGTACCTACGAGCAGTACTTC	CASSIGTYEQYF
TRBV11-2	NA	NA	TRBJ2-3	TGTGCCAGTCACCGCCTCGCAGATACGCAGTATTTT	CASHRLADTQYF
TRBV7-9	NA	NA	TRBJ2-7	TGTGCCAGCAGCGCGGACTACGAGCAGTACTTC	CASSADYEQYF
TRBV5-4	once	NA	TRBJ1-1	TGTGCCAGCAGCTTCATGAACACTGAAGCTTTCTTT	CASSFMNTEAFF
TRBV7-9	NA	NA	TRBJ1-6	TGTGCCAGCAGCGCCCGAAGGAATTCACCCCTCCACTTT	CASSARRNSPLHF
TRBV5-1	NA	TRBD1	TRBJ2-7	TGCGCCAGCAGCAAGGGACAGGGGGAGTACTACGAGCAGTACTTC	CASSKGQGEYYEQYF
TRBV7-2	NA	TRBD1	TRBJ2-5	TGTGCCAGCAGCTTTTACAGGGGACAAGAGACCCAGTACTTC	CASSFYRGQETQYF
TRBV30	NA	NA	TRBJ1-2	TGTGCCTGGAGGGCAATATATGGCTACACCTTC	CAWRAIYGYTF
TRBV7-8	NA	NA	TRBJ1-3	TGTGCCAGCAGTCCTGGGCCAGCCCAAGCCATATATTTT	CASSPGPAQAIYF
TRBV2	NA	NA	TRBJ2-3	TGTGCCAGCAGGCGGAATATCGGGGATACGCAGTATTTT	CASRRNIGDTQYF
TRBV11-2	once	TRBD1	TRBJ1-3	TGTGCCAGCAGCCGCACTCGACAGGGGGCTTTCGGAAACACCATATATTTT	CASSRTRQGAFGNTIYF
TRBV5-6	NA	NA	TRBJ2-7	TGTGCCAGCAGCCTAATGACTGGGGGATACAGCCCTTTTATATACGAGCAGTACTTC	CASSLMTGGYSPFIYEQYF
TRBV19	NA	NA	TRBJ2-4	TGTGCCAGTAGTATGGGTACAGGGTCTTTCGTCAAAAACATTCAGTACTTC	CASSMGTGSFVKNIQYF
TRBV7-9	NA	TRBD1	TRBJ1-1	TGTGCCAGCAGCCTACAGGGGGGTACTGAAGCTTTCTTT	CASSLQGGTEAFF
TRBV7-2	few	NA	TRBJ1-2	TGTGCCAGCAGCTTAGACAGGTTTTATGGCTACACCTTC	CASSLDRFYGYTF
TRBV14	NA	NA	TRBJ1-6	TGTGCCAGCAGCCAAGTCCGGGATTCACCCCTCCACTTT	CASSQVRDSPLHF
TRBV5-1	medium-sized	NA	TRBJ1-2	TGCGCCAGCAGCGTGGGGGGCGCCTACTATGGCTACACCTTC	CASSVGGAYYGYTF
TRBV12-3/TRBV12-4	NA	TRBD2	TRBJ2-5	TGTGCCAGTAGCGGGAGGGCCGAGGGAGACCAGTACTTC	CASSGRAEGDQYF
TRBV6-5	NA	TRBD1	TRBJ1-5	TGTGCCAGCAGCTGGGACAGCGATCAGCCCCAGCATTTT	CASSWDSDQPQHF